These 25 T cell receptor beta chains were sequenced from one sample in a study of T-cell reconstitution after alpha-beta-depleted transplantation in children. Using unique molecular identifiers, the investigators prepared the TCRbeta library. TCRdb re-called the PCR reads through MiXCR, storing one row per CDR3 protein. Among around 370,000 distinct CDR3 sequences listed, around 15% were seen once. The material sequenced was PBMCs, mostly from graft donor cells, taken 360 days after TCRalphabeta/CD19-depleted stem cell transplant. These receptors were obtained from a male patient aged 2-15 years who had a stem cell transplant for acute lymphoblastic leukemia, so the T cells may come from the graft donor.

The CDR3 nucleotides read TGTGCCAGCTCCAGGGGGTCTAGCGGGTTCCGATACAATGAGCAGTTCTTC. Translated: CASSRGSSGFRYNEQFF. This chain joins TRBV6-2 or TRBV6-3 and TRBJ2-1, with D perhaps TRBD2 (8 bases). The CDR3 has 17 amino acids. In germline, CDR1 is MNHEY, CDR2 SVGEGT. V dropped 8 bases and J dropped 4 bases, with 24 bases sitting between them.

This clonotype was observed a handful of times. V and J are TRBV5-1 and TRBJ1-2, with no clear D. Trimming took 0 bases from V and 3 from J, leaving 6 bases between them. The CDR3 is made up of 13 amino acids. CDR1 is SGHRS and CDR2 is YFSETQ in the germline V gene. The CDR3 reads CASSLGPDYGYTF. The CDR3 region has the DNA TGCGCCAGCAGCTTGGGTCCCGACTATGGCTACACCTTC.

J is TRBJ2-7 and V is TRBV6-2 or TRBV6-3; 9 bases are a match to TRBD2. Germline CDR1 and CDR2: MNHEY and SVGEGT. J lost 3 bases, V lost 1 base, and 4 bases had no gene match. The CDR3 spans 15 residues. The CDR3 reads CASSYFPAGGYEQYF. The CDR3 region has the DNA TGTGCCAGCAGTTACTTCCCAGCGGGAGGCTACGAGCAGTACTTC.

The CDR3 DNA reads as TGTGCCAGCAGTTCCCGGGACAGGGGGATTTACGAGCAGTACTTC. It encodes CASSSRDRGIYEQYF. V gene TRBV6-2 or TRBV6-3 combines with J gene TRBJ2-7, with TRBD1 matching over 11 bases. Germline CDR1 reads MNHEY; CDR2 reads SVGEGT. V lost 4 bases to trimming and J lost 4 bases; unmatched junction nucleotides: 6. There are 15 residues in the CDR3.

This clonotype has at least ten counts. The chain combines TRBV12-3 or TRBV12-4 with TRBJ2-2; 11 bases align to TRBD1. J gave up 6 bases and V 6 bases, and 6 bases lay outside the gene matches. The CDR3 spans 15 residues. The CDR3 nucleotides are TGTGCCAGCAGACCGGACAGGGGGCGAGCCGGGGAGCTGTTTTTT. It translates to CASRPDRGRAGELFF.

This clonotype has a handful of counts. V is TRBV27 and J is TRBJ2-1; 8 bases are a match to TRBD2. Germline V lookup: CDR1 MNHEY, CDR2 SMNVEV (reference sequence). The CDR3 is made up of 16 amino acids. With V trimmed by 5 bases and J by 3 bases, 9 bases remained unmatched. The CDR3 nucleotides read TGTGCCAGCAGTCCGTTAGCGGGAACCTACTACAATGAGCAGTTCTTC. Residues: CASSPLAGTYYNEQFF.

The rearrangement uses TRBV29-1 and TRBJ2-5; 9 nucleotides align to TRBD1. This CDR3 has 15 amino acids. Trimming took 5 bases from V and 3 from J; bases not matched to a gene: 10. The V gene's germline CDR1 is SQVTM and CDR2 ANQGSEA. Here the CDR3 DNA reads TGCAGCGTTAGGGCCGGGACAGGGTGGAAAGAGACCCAGTACTTC. Translated: CSVRAGTGWKETQYF.

The chain uses TRBV4-3 and TRBJ2-3; D possibly corresponds to TRBD2 (6 bases). Trimming took 6 bases from V and 2 from J, leaving 15 bases between them. Germline V lookup: CDR1 LGHNA, CDR2 YSLEER. This CDR3 is built from 15 residues. Here the CDR3 reads CASRSSGSVTDTQYF. CDR3 nucleotide sequence: TGCGCCAGCAGGTCTTCCGGGAGTGTCACAGATACGCAGTATTTT.

This clonotype has a count of ten or more. The genes are TRBV28 and TRBJ1-5, with no clear D. CDR3 length: 13 residues. Germline V gene lookup returns CDR1 MDHEN and CDR2 SYDVKM. Trimming shortened V by 6 bases and J by 6 bases, and 12 bases separated the two germline ends. CDR3 nucleotides: TGTGCCAGCAGAGGCCCCCGAGGTCAGCCCCAGCATTTT. Its translation: CASRGPRGQPQHF.

The chain uses TRBV6-2 or TRBV6-3 and TRBJ2-7; D is undetermined. CDR1 MNHEY and CDR2 SVGEGT come from the germline V gene. V was pared by 0 bases and J by 5 bases, with 11 bases between. The CDR3 loop spans 14 amino acids. CDR3 amino acids: CASSYSSLGDEQYF. The CDR3 nucleotides read TGTGCCAGCAGTTACTCGAGCCTGGGCGACGAGCAGTACTTC.

This clonotype was recorded a few times. The chain couples TRBV2 to TRBJ2-4, with D possibly TRBD2 on 7 matching bases. This CDR3 is built from 15 residues. Deletions cut 8 bases from V and 5 bases from J, with 19 bases between. Germline V lookup: CDR1 SNHLY, CDR2 FYNNEI. CDR3 loop: CASEGGGTRENIQYF. The CDR3 DNA reads as TGTGCCAGCGAGGGGGGGGGAACTCGGGAAAACATTCAGTACTTC.

The J gene is TRBJ2-1, the V gene TRBV28; D remains unclear. With 4 bases removed from V and 0 bases from J, the gap between germline ends came to 16 bases. In germline, CDR1 is MDHEN, CDR2 SYDVKM. This CDR3 is 17 amino acids long. The CDR3 sequence: CASSSLWARNSYNEQFF. Here the CDR3 DNA reads TGTGCCAGCAGTTCCCTCTGGGCGAGAAACTCCTACAATGAGCAGTTCTTC.

CDR3 sequence: CASSFGRLYQETQYF. The CDR3 DNA follows: TGTGCCAGCAGCTTTGGCAGATTGTACCAAGAGACCCAGTACTTC. The chain joins TRBV7-6 to TRBJ2-5; D gene ambiguous. CDR1 SGHVS and CDR2 FNYEAQ come from the germline V gene. The CDR3 is 15 amino acids. V shed 3 bases and J shed 0 bases, with 11 bases lying between them. Supplemented by reference TRBV7-6 and TRBJ2-5, the full variable domain reads GAGVSQSPRYKVTKRGQDVALRCDPISGHVSLYWYRQALGQGPEFLTYFNYEAQQDKSGLPNDRFSAERPEGSISTLTIQRTEQRDSAMYRCASSFGRLYQETQYFGPGTRLLVL.

The table lists this clonotype with a few counts. V usage is TRBV3-1 and J usage is TRBJ1-6, with D unclear. Germline assignment: CDR1 LGHDT and CDR2 YNNKEL (reference sequence). Deletions cut 8 bases from V and 7 bases from J, with 12 bases between. This CDR3 comprises 13 residues. CDR3 in amino acids: CASRVMGNSPLHF. The CDR3 DNA reads TGTGCCAGCCGAGTCATGGGGAATTCACCCCTCCACTTT.

Only a few counts were recorded for this clonotype. This chain uses TRBV29-1 with TRBJ2-3; no definite D call. The V end was cut by 7 bases, the J end by 4 bases, with 15 bases between. Germline V gene data show CDR1 as SQVTM and CDR2 as ANQGSEA. The CDR3 length is 13 residues. The CDR3 reads CSADRTLSDTQYF. CDR3 coding DNA: TGCAGCGCCGACCGCACCCTCTCAGATACGCAGTATTTT.

At least ten counts were recorded for this clonotype. The chain joins TRBV29-1 to TRBJ2-7; weak D call: TRBD1 (6 bases). Germline lookup yields CDR1 SQVTM and CDR2 ANQGSEA. The CDR3 is 15 residues long. Between the trimmed V and J ends, which lost 6 bases and 2 bases, there was a span of 20 bases. CDR3 residues: CSVEGVTGGTYEQYF. The CDR3 nucleotides read TGCAGCGTCGAGGGGGTGACAGGAGGAACCTACGAGCAGTACTTC.

This clonotype was recorded many times. The rearrangement uses TRBV28 and TRBJ1-1, with unresolved D. The CDR3 spans 12 residues. V was pared by 4 bases and J by 1 base, with 4 bases between. CDR1 and CDR2 (germline): MDHEN, SYDVKM. For the CDR3, the DNA is TGTGCCAGCAGTTCGAGGAACACTGAAGCTTTCTTT. Protein sequence: CASSSRNTEAFF.

In this sample, this clonotype turned up a few times. V is TRBV21-1 and J is TRBJ2-5; the table's D call, TRBD1, was not checked against the DNA. TRBV21-1 is listed as a pseudogene. The CDR3 extends over 15 amino acids. Here the CDR3 reads CASSKDWGTGETQYF. The CDR3 DNA follows: TGTGCCAGCAGCAAAGATTGGGGCACTGGAGAGACCCAGTACTTC.

The V call is TRBV6-2 or TRBV6-3, the J call TRBJ1-5, with 8 bases matching TRBD1. The CDR3 runs to 19 residues. Germline CDR1 reads MNHEY; CDR2 reads SVGEGT. Unmatched junction bases numbered 12, after V lost 2 bases and J lost 0 bases. CDR3: CASSYPGAGGAGSNQPQHF. The CDR3 region has the DNA TGTGCCAGCAGTTACCCTGGCGCAGGGGGCGCGGGTAGCAATCAGCCCCAGCATTTT.

V is TRBV4-1 and J is TRBJ2-7; D is tentatively TRBD1 or TRBD2 (5 bases each). CDR1 is MGHRA and CDR2 is YSYEKL in the germline V gene. This CDR3 is built from 17 residues. With 2 bases removed from V and 6 bases from J, the gap between germline ends came to 23 bases. CDR3 amino acids: CASSQRLLVTGTSEQYF. CDR3 nucleotide sequence: TGCGCCAGCAGCCAAAGGCTGTTAGTCACCGGGACGAGCGAGCAGTACTTC.

This clonotype came up a few times. The rearrangement links TRBV7-2 to TRBJ2-7; the D is unclear. The V end lost 5 bases, the J end lost 2 bases, and 16 bases lay between the germline ends. CDR3 length: 15 amino acids. Germline V gene data show CDR1 as SGHTA and CDR2 as FQGNSA. The CDR3: CASSNLGVHPYEQYF. The CDR3 DNA reads as TGTGCCAGCAGCAATCTTGGGGTCCATCCCTACGAGCAGTACTTC.

This clonotype was seen a few times. The V call is TRBV11-1, the J call TRBJ2-5; TRBD2 agrees at 11 bases. The germline gives CDR1 SGHAT, CDR2 FQDESV (reference sequence). This CDR3 is built from 18 residues. J lost 1 base, V lost 7 bases, and 14 bases had no gene match. The DNA of the CDR3 is TGTGCCAGCATCGCGAGTCGACTAGCGGGAATAGGCCAAGAGACCCAGTACTTC. Translated: CASIASRLAGIGQETQYF.

This clonotype showed up just a few times. The CDR3 DNA reads as TGTGCCACCAGTGATCCGTTTACACACACAGATACGCAGTATTTT. Amino acids: CATSDPFTHTDTQYF. The chain recombines TRBV24-1 with TRBJ2-3, with no clear D. In germline, CDR1 is KGHDR, CDR2 SFDVKD. This CDR3 has 15 residues. Trimming stripped 3 bases from V and 2 bases from J, with 11 bases between.

The chain combines TRBV7-6 with TRBJ2-1, with 7 bases fitting TRBD2. Germline CDR1 SGHVS, CDR2 FNYEAQ. V shed 3 bases, J shed 6 bases, and the junction held 20 bases outside the gene matches. This CDR3 comprises 19 residues. CDR3 DNA sequence: TGTGCCAGCAGCTTTCACCATGCGGCGGGGGACCGAGGAGTCAATGAGCAGTTCTTC. It specifies CASSFHHAAGDRGVNEQFF.

The chain has TRBV7-3 and TRBJ2-5; D is undetermined. The CDR3 extends over 11 amino acids. V lost 3 bases, J lost 5 bases, and 4 bases lay in between. Germline V gene data show CDR1 as SGHTA and CDR2 as FQGTGA. This CDR3 reads CASSFPETQYF. Here the CDR3 DNA reads TGTGCCAGCAGCTTTCCCGAGACCCAGTACTTC.